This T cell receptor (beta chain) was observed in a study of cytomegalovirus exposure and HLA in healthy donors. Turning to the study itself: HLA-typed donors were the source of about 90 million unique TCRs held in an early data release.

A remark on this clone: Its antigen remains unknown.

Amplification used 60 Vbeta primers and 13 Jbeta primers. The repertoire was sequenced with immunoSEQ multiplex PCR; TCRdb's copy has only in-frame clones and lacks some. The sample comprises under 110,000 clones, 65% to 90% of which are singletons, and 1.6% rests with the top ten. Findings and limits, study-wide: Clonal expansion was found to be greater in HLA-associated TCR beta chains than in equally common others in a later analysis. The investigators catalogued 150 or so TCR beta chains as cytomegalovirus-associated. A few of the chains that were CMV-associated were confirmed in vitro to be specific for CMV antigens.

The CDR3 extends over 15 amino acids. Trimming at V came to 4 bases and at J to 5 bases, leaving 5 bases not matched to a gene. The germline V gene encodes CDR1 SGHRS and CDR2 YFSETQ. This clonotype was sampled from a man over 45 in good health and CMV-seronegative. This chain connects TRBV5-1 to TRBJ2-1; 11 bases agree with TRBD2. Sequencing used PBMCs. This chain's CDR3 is CASSDSGGGNNEQFF. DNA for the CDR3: TGCGCCAGCAGCGATAGCGGGGGGGGGAACAATGAGCAGTTCTTC.